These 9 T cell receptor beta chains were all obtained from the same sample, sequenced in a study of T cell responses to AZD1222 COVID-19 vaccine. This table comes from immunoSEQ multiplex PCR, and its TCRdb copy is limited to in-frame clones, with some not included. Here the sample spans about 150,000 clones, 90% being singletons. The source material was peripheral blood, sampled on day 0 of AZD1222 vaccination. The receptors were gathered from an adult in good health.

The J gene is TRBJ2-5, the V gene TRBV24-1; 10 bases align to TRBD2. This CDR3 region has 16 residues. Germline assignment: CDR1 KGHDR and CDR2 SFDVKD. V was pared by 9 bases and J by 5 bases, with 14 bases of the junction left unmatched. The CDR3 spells CATSRTSGNLGETQYF. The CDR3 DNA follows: TGTGCCACCTCCAGGACTAGCGGTAACTTGGGGGAGACCCAGTACTTC.

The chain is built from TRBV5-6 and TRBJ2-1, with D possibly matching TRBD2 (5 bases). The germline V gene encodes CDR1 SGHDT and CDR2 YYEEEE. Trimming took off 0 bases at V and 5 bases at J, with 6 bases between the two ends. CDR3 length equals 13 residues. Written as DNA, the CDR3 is TGTGCCAGCAGCTTGGCGGGGAACAATGAGCAGTTCTTC. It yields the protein CASSLAGNNEQFF.

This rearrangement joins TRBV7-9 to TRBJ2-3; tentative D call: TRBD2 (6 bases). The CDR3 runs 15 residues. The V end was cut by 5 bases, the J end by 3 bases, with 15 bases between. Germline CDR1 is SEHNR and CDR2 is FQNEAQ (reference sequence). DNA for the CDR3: TGTGCCAGCAGCCAGGACCCAGGGAGGACAGATACGCAGTATTTT. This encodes CASSQDPGRTDTQYF.

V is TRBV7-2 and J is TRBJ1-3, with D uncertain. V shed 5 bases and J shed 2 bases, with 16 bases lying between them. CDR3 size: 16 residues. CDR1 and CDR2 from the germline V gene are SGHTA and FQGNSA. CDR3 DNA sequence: TGTGCCAGCAGCAGCTACGGGTCCCCGACTGGAAACACCATATATTTT. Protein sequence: CASSSYGSPTGNTIYF.

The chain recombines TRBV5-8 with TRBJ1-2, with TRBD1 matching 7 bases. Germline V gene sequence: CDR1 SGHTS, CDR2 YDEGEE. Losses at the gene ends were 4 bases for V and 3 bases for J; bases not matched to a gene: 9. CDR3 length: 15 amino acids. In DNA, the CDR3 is TGTGCCAGCAGCCGCCCCGACAGGGCTTACTATGGCTACACCTTC. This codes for CASSRPDRAYYGYTF.

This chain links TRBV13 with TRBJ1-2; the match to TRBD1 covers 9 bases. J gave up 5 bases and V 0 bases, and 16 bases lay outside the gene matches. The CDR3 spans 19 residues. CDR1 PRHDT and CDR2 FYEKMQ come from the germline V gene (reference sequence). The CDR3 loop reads CASSLGGVNTGGARYGYTF. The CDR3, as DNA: TGTGCCAGCAGCTTAGGGGGAGTTAACACAGGGGGCGCGAGATATGGCTACACCTTC.

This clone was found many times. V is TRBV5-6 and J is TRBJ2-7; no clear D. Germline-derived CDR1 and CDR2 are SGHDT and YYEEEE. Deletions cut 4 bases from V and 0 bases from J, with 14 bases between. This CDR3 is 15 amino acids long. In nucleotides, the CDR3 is TGTGCCAGCAGCGAACGGCCGGGTCCCTCCTACGAGCAGTACTTC. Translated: CASSERPGPSYEQYF.

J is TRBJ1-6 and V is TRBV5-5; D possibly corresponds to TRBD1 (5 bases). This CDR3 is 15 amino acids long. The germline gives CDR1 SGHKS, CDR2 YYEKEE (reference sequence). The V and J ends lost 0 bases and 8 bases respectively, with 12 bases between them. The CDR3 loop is CASSLGGPGDSPLHF. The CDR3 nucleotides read TGTGCCAGCAGCTTGGGGGGACCGGGGGATTCACCCCTCCACTTT.

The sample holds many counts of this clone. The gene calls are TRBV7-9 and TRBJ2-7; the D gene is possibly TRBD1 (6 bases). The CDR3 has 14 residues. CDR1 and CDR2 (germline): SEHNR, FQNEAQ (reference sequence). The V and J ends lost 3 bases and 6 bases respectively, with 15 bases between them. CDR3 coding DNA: TGTGCCAGCAGCTTTGGGCAGGGGCTACCCGAGCAGTACTTC. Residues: CASSFGQGLPEQYF.